This T cell receptor beta chain derives from a study of response to subunit inactivated influenza vaccine. From the RT-PCR reads, TCRdb called clonotypes with MiXCR, one entry per CDR3 protein. The sample records 650,000 to 850,000 distinct CDR3 sequences, approximately 15% being singletons. Findings of the study overall: Authors suggested few new T cells are recruited by each seasonal influenza vaccination.

This CDR3 contains 11 residues. Germline V CDR1 and CDR2: SQVTM, ANQGSEA. Trimming pared 7 bases from V and 7 bases from J, leaving 13 bases between. This clonotype was detected a few times. Its cognate antigen is unknown. The TCR sequence derives from a man in his fifties who received an inactivated influenza vaccine. This specimen was PBMCs from blood, taken 14 days before vaccination. The chain carries TRBV29-1 and TRBJ1-2, with a tentative D call TRBD1 (5 bases). CDR3 sequence: CSGDGSSGYTF. The CDR3 DNA is TGCAGCGGGGACGGCTCGAGTGGCTACACCTTC.